The sequence of this T cell receptor (beta chain) was determined in a study of beta chain features in type 1 diabetes. The study, taken as a whole, reports: All four CD4+ subsets from Type 1 diabetes patients carried moderately but significantly shorter TCRB CDR3s.

The sequenced template was cDNA made from the entire isolated RNA. TCRdb's copy holds only in-frame clones and misses some; the assay was immunoSEQ multiplex PCR. The table lists 680,000 or so clones, roughly 13% of them singletons. This clone was observed a handful of times. As yet, its antigen is unknown. CDR3 size: 17 residues. Germline V gene data show CDR1 as SNHLY and CDR2 as FYNNEI. With 4 bases removed from V and 4 bases from J, the gap between germline ends came to 20 bases. The clonotype comes from a young man with type 1 diabetes. The chain couples TRBV2 to TRBJ2-1, with D perhaps TRBD2 (5 bases). Sequencing was done on a sample of naive CD4+ T cells from blood. In DNA form, the CDR3 reads TGTGCCAGCAGTGTTCTAGGCTCGGGGAAGTCGTACAATGAGCAGTTCTTC. Translated, it gives CASSVLGSGKSYNEQFF.